Presented here are 10 T cell receptor beta chains from one specimen sequenced in a study of T cell responses to AZD1222 COVID-19 vaccine. Only in-frame clones appear in the TCRdb table, and some are missing; sequencing was by immunoSEQ multiplex PCR. The profile shows approximately 120,000 clones, approximately 85% of them singletons. This specimen was peripheral blood, taken 28 days after the second AZD1222 dose. These receptors originate from an adult who received the AZD1222 COVID-19 vaccine.

The genes are TRBV15 and TRBJ1-1, with D unresolved. Deletions cut 1 base from V and 3 bases from J, with 12 bases between. CDR3 length equals 15 residues. Germline lookup yields CDR1 LNHNV and CDR2 YYDKDF (reference sequence). The CDR3 region is CATSRVAGLDTEAFF. The CDR3 DNA follows: TGTGCCACCAGCAGAGTCGCCGGGTTGGACACTGAAGCTTTCTTT.

The table lists this clone with a few counts. The chain has TRBV27 and TRBJ1-1; 9 positions match TRBD1. The CDR3 extends over 15 amino acids. V lost 5 bases, J lost 7 bases, and 11 bases stayed unmatched. CDR1 is MNHEY and CDR2 is SMNVEV in the germline V gene (reference sequence). Written as DNA, the CDR3 is TGTGCCAGCAGTCCTCAGGACAGGGGAAGTGGTGAAGCTTTCTTT. Its translation is CASSPQDRGSGEAFF.

CDR3 loop: CASRTGKNSPLHF. The CDR3 DNA reads TGTGCCAGCCGGACAGGGAAGAATTCACCCCTCCACTTT. V usage is TRBV7-8 and J usage is TRBJ1-6; 8 positions agree with TRBD1. Trimming cost V 8 bases and J 7 bases; bases outside gene matches: 4. The CDR3 is made up of 13 amino acids. Per the germline V gene, CDR1 is SGHVS and CDR2 is FQNEAQ.

This clone was picked up many times. This chain connects TRBV12-3 or TRBV12-4 to TRBJ2-5; 7 bases line up with TRBD1. The CDR3 runs 13 residues. V was pared by 5 bases and J by 5 bases, with 5 bases of the junction left unmatched. CDR3 sequence (DNA): TGTGCCAGCAGTCCCCCAGGGGGTGAGACCCAGTACTTC. This translates into CASSPPGGETQYF.

The V gene is TRBV30, the J gene TRBJ2-2; D uncertain. From germline, CDR1 is GTSNPN and CDR2 SVGIG (reference sequence). Trimming left V 0 bases short and J 3 bases short, with 11 bases between. This CDR3 contains 15 residues. The CDR3 sequence: CAWSVVGSDTGELFF. The CDR3, as DNA: TGTGCCTGGAGTGTAGTGGGGTCGGACACCGGGGAGCTGTTTTTT.

The gene calls are TRBV12-5 and TRBJ1-1; D is unresolved. Trimming cost V 7 bases and J 3 bases, with 12 bases left between them. Germline loops: CDR1 LGHNT, CDR2 FRNRAP. The CDR3 loop spans 13 amino acids. CDR3 protein: CASAVTEDTEAFF. DNA of the CDR3: TGTGCTAGTGCCGTGACCGAGGACACTGAAGCTTTCTTT. Full variable domain (missing parts from reference TRBV12-5 and TRBJ1-1): DARVTQTPRHKVTEMGQEVTMRCQPILGHNTVFWYRQTMMQGLELLAYFRNRAPLDDSGMPKDRFSAEMPDATLATLKIQPSEPRDSAVYFCASAVTEDTEAFFGQGTRLTVV.

The chain joins TRBV5-1 to TRBJ1-2; TRBD1 matches at 7 bases. Trimming cost V 6 bases and J 8 bases; bases outside gene matches: 16. From germline, CDR1 is SGHRS and CDR2 YFSETQ. The length of the CDR3 is 15 residues. CDR3 coding DNA: TGCGCCAGCAACCGAGGGGGGACAGATCCTGTCGGCTACACCTTC. Translating gives CASNRGGTDPVGYTF.

This clone was recorded once. J is TRBJ1-5 and V is TRBV10-3, with a possible D match to TRBD1 (6 bases). This CDR3 region has 16 residues. V shed 4 bases and J shed 0 bases, with 13 bases lying between them. CDR1 is ENHRY and CDR2 is SYGVKD in the germline V gene. CDR3 residues: CAISARQEFSNQPQHF. DNA of the CDR3: TGTGCCATCAGTGCCCGACAGGAGTTTAGCAATCAGCCCCAGCATTTT.

This chain joins TRBV18 and TRBJ1-3, with a tentative D call TRBD1 (5 bases). Per the germline V gene, CDR1 is KGHSH and CDR2 is LQKENI. This CDR3 spans 14 amino acids. V was shortened by 3 bases and J by 7 bases, with 13 bases between the two germline ends. CDR3 sequence (DNA): TGTGCCAGCTCACCGGAACGGGAGGGGAACACCATATATTTT. It is translated as CASSPEREGNTIYF.

J is TRBJ2-7 and V is TRBV3-1 (or the pseudogene TRBV3-2), with a possible D match to TRBD2 (6 bases). The V end lost 7 bases, the J end lost 5 bases, and 12 bases lay between the germline ends. CDR1 and CDR2 (germline): LGHDT, YNNKEL (reference sequence). This CDR3 spans 12 amino acids. CDR3 coding DNA: TGTGCCAGCACGAATGGGGGGAACGAGCAGTACTTC. Translation: CASTNGGNEQYF.